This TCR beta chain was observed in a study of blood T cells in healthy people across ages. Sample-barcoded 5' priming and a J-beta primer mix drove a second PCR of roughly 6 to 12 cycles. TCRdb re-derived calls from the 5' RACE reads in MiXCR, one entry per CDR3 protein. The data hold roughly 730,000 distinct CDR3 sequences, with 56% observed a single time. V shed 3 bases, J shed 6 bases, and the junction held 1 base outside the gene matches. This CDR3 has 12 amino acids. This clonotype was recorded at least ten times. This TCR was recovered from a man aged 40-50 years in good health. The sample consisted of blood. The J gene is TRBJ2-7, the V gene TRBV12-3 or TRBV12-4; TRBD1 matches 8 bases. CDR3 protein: CASSFGTGEQYF. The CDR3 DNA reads TGTGCCAGCAGTTTCGGGACAGGCGAGCAGTACTTC.